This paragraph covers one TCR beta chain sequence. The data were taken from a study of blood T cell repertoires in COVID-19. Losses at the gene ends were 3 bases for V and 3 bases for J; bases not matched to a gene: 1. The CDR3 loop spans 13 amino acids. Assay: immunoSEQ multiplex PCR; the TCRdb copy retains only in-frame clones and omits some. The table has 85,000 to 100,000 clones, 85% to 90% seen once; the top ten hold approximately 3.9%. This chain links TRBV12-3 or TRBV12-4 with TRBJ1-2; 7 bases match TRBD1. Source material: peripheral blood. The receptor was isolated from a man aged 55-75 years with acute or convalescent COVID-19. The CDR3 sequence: CASSFGTDYGYTF. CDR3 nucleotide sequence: TGTGCCAGCAGTTTTGGGACAGACTATGGCTACACCTTC.